Here is one TCR beta chain with its context. Its antigen remains unknown. This CDR3 has 16 amino acids. The germline gives CDR1 SGHVS, CDR2 FQNEAQ. These data belong to a study of tumor-infiltrating lymphocytes in primary liver carcinoma. Study-level background: Each of the samples returned roughly 3.65 to 7.5 million productive TCRbeta reads (a yield similar across tissue types). Overall study results and limits: Lesser overlap characterized tumor-adjacent and tumor-blood pairs relative to tumor region pairs.

RNA and DNA were co-extracted from about 19-30 mg of unsorted bulk tissue. TCR beta cDNA was reverse-transcribed from roughly 0.45 ug of total RNA. The reaction used a constant-region primer and ProtoScript II reverse transcriptase. Slightly modified ARM-PCR, run as three nested multiplex PCR rounds, produced the TCR beta libraries. Each of the first two PCR rounds ran approximately 9 cycles with TRBV1-TRBV30 forward and C-beta reverse primers. TCRdb processed the multiplex PCR reads anew with MiXCR; each CDR3 protein has one entry. The sample shows tens of thousands of distinct CDR3 sequences, almost 80% of them seen only once.

The sequenced material came from liver tumor tissue from sampling region 4. The subset here: tumor region T4, right-lateral pole. The rearrangement links TRBV7-8 to TRBJ2-3; D might be TRBD2 (5 bases). This clonotype originated in a woman in her thirties with primary liver carcinoma and hepatitis B virus infection. Here the CDR3 reads CAGSLGAVGPGDTQYF. The CDR3 coding sequence is TGTGCTGGCAGCTTAGGAGCGGTAGGGCCTGGTGATACGCAGTATTTT.